The 28 T cell receptor beta chains below were found in one sample sequenced in a study of beta chain features in type 1 diabetes. Antigens for these TCRs are unknown. Broader study findings: Moderate but significant shortening of TCRB CDR3s was recorded in all four CD4+ subsets from Type 1 diabetes patients.

Reverse transcription of all isolated RNA meant that expressed TCRB transcripts were sequenced. TCRdb's copy holds only in-frame clones and misses some; the assay was immunoSEQ multiplex PCR. In the table there are over 55,000 clones, around 53% of which are singletons. The sample comprised Tregs from blood. Source of these receptors: a woman aged 40 to 50 with type 1 diabetes.

This rearrangement joins TRBV5-6 to TRBJ1-2; a weak D match, TRBD1 (6 bases). Trimming removed 6 bases from V and 6 bases from J, with 12 bases in between. The CDR3 has 12 amino acids. Germline CDR1 is SGHDT and CDR2 is YYEEEE. CDR3 in amino acids: CASIGRGHGYTF. The CDR3 coding sequence is TGTGCCAGCATCGGCAGGGGACATGGCTACACCTTC.

The gene calls are TRBV18 and TRBJ1-1; maybe TRBD1 (6 bases). The CDR3 contains 12 residues. Looked up from germline, CDR1 is KGHSH and CDR2 is LQKENI. V shed 3 bases and J shed 10 bases, with 12 bases lying between them. Here the CDR3 DNA reads TGTGCCAGCTCACCGATGCAGGGGACAGCTTTCTTT. The encoded protein is CASSPMQGTAFF.

This clone has more than one count but fewer than ten. This chain links TRBV7-2 with TRBJ2-1; D remains unclear. The CDR3 totals 11 residues. With 5 bases removed from V and 8 bases from J, the gap between germline ends came to 7 bases. The germline gives CDR1 SGHTA, CDR2 FQGNSA. The DNA of the CDR3 is TGTGCCAGCAGCCCCCCCGATGAGCAGTTCTTC. It encodes CASSPPDEQFF. Using reference TRBV7-2 and TRBJ2-1 for the parts outside the CDR3, the full variable domain is GAGVSQSPSNKVTEKGKDVELRCDPISGHTALYWYRQSLGQGLEFLIYFQGNSAPDKSGLPSDRFSAERTGGSVSTLTIQRTQQEDSAVYLCASSPPDEQFFGPGTRLTVL.

This chain's CDR3 is CASTSRLTQYF. DNA for the CDR3: TGTGCCAGCACTTCGAGGTTGACCCAGTACTTC. The rearrangement joins TRBV6-5 to TRBJ2-5; D is ambiguous. This CDR3 has 11 amino acids. Germline V gene sequence: CDR1 MNHEY, CDR2 SVGAGI. Deletions cut 7 bases from V and 7 bases from J, with 10 bases between.

This clone has just one count. In the same sample, other DNA sequences code for this CDR3. V is TRBV28 and J is TRBJ1-1; D possibly corresponds to TRBD1 (5 bases). This CDR3 contains 13 residues. Germline V gene lookup returns CDR1 MDHEN and CDR2 SYDVKM. With 7 bases removed from V and 8 bases from J, the gap between germline ends came to 17 bases. The CDR3 sequence: CASIRGIGTEAFF. For the CDR3, the DNA is TGTGCCAGCATTCGGGGGATTGGCACCGAAGCTTTCTTT.

V usage is TRBV5-1 and J usage is TRBJ2-1; a possible D gene is TRBD1 (5 bases). The CDR3 runs to 14 residues. The V gene lost 0 bases and the J gene lost 4 bases, with 8 bases spanning the gap. The germline V gene has CDR1 SGHRS and CDR2 YFSETQ. This chain's CDR3 is CASSLEAGYNEQFF. The CDR3 DNA sequence: TGCGCCAGCAGCTTGGAGGCAGGGTACAATGAGCAGTTCTTC.

V usage is TRBV28 and J usage is TRBJ2-7; no reliable D call. Trimming stripped 5 bases from V and 5 bases from J, with 7 bases between. CDR1 and CDR2 from the germline V gene are MDHEN and SYDVKM. This CDR3 is built from 11 residues. CDR3 DNA sequence: TGTGCCAGCAGTCCAGAGGACGAGCAGTACTTC. Translation gives CASSPEDEQYF.

This clone was seen just once. V usage is TRBV19 and J usage is TRBJ2-7; D is ambiguous. The CDR3 has 14 amino acids. Per the germline V gene, CDR1 is LNHDA and CDR2 is SQIVND (reference sequence). V shed 5 bases and J shed 0 bases, with 11 bases lying between them. The CDR3 here is CASSSRAPSYEQYF. The CDR3 region has the DNA TGTGCCAGTAGTTCCCGAGCTCCCTCCTACGAGCAGTACTTC.

The J gene is TRBJ2-2, the V gene TRBV18; 11 bases are a match to TRBD2. Trimming cost V 1 base and J 6 bases; bases outside gene matches: 10. Germline lookup yields CDR1 KGHSH and CDR2 LQKENI. The CDR3 runs to 18 residues. The CDR3 DNA is TGTGCCAGCTCACCACGGGCACTAGCGGGAGTTAAGGCCGGGGAGCTGTTTTTT. Amino acid sequence: CASSPRALAGVKAGELFF.

This clone has only a few counts. The J gene is TRBJ2-1, the V gene TRBV9, with TRBD2 identical over 8 bases. Trimming cost V 0 bases and J 13 bases; bases outside gene matches: 6. This CDR3 is 13 amino acids long. Germline values: CDR1 SGDLS, CDR2 YYNGEE. Here the CDR3 reads CASSVVGTSGQFF. The CDR3 bases are TGTGCCAGCAGCGTAGTTGGAACTAGCGGACAGTTCTTC. Based on the CDR3 plus reference TRBV9 and TRBJ2-1, the full variable domain is DSGVTQTPKHLITATGQRVTLRCSPRSGDLSVYWYQQSLDQGLQFLIQYYNGEERAKGNILERFSAQQFPDLHSELNLSSLELGDSALYFCASSVVGTSGQFFGPGTRLTVL.

The chain joins TRBV28 to TRBJ1-5; D gene uncertain. The CDR3 totals 11 residues. Per the germline V gene, CDR1 is MDHEN and CDR2 is SYDVKM. The V end was cut by 3 bases, the J end by 10 bases, with 7 bases between. Written as DNA, the CDR3 is TGTGCCAGCAGTTTGAACGGTCCCCAGCATTTT. Translation gives CASSLNGPQHF.

In regard to this clone: The CDR3 carries no conserved terminal phenylalanine or tryptophan, so it likely arises from a read error. The gene calls are TRBV6-5 and TRBJ1-2; 10 bases agree with TRBD1. The germline V gene has CDR1 MNHEY and CDR2 SVGAGI. CDR3 length equals 15 residues. V lost 3 bases to trimming and J lost 8 bases; unmatched junction nucleotides: 9. The CDR3 DNA is TGTGCCAGCAGTTATCGTGGACAGGGGGGTTCCGGCTACACCCTC. As protein: CASSYRGQGGSGYTL.

V usage is TRBV25-1 and J usage is TRBJ1-2; D gene unclear. V was cut by 2 bases and J by 4 bases, with 5 bases left in between. Germline-derived CDR1 and CDR2 are MGHDK and SYGVNS. There are 12 residues in the CDR3. The CDR3 sequence is CASSEQSYGYTF. CDR3 coding DNA: TGTGCCAGCAGTGAACAGTCCTATGGCTACACCTTC.

The chain uses TRBV6-5 and TRBJ2-5; 9 positions match TRBD2. The V gene's germline CDR1 is MNHEY and CDR2 SVGAGI. The CDR3 loop spans 16 amino acids. V was clipped by 4 bases and J by 5 bases; unmatched bases: 11. Here the CDR3 reads CASSLAGGGAGETQYF. CDR3 DNA: TGTGCCAGCAGTTTGGCAGGCGGGGGGGCCGGCGAGACCCAGTACTTC.

CDR3 DNA: TGTGCCAGCAGCGAACAGGGGGGATCTGGAAACACCATATATTTT. Protein product: CASSEQGGSGNTIYF. V gene TRBV9 combines with J gene TRBJ1-3, with TRBD1 matching over 8 bases. The trim removed 3 bases at V and 1 base at J, leaving 3 bases unmatched. The CDR3 is 15 residues long. Germline V gene sequence: CDR1 SGDLS, CDR2 YYNGEE.

CDR3 nucleotide sequence: TGTGCCAGCAGTGGGGCCCTCTATGGCTACACCTTC. It translates to CASSGALYGYTF. V gene TRBV2 combines with J gene TRBJ1-2; no firm D call. Germline values: CDR1 SNHLY, CDR2 FYNNEI. The length of the CDR3 is 12 residues. V was pared by 4 bases and J by 4 bases, with 7 bases between.

The V and J genes are TRBV5-1 and TRBJ2-7; tentative D call: TRBD1 (6 bases). Germline V gives CDR1 SGHRS, CDR2 YFSETQ. The CDR3 sequence is 14 residues long. Trimming shortened V by 0 bases and J by 7 bases, and 14 bases separated the two germline ends. Here the CDR3 DNA reads TGCGCCAGCAGCTTGGTTGGTGACAGGCAAGAGCAGTACTTC. Amino acid sequence: CASSLVGDRQEQYF.

This clone was counted between two and nine times. V gene TRBV6-5 combines with J gene TRBJ2-1, with 7 bases fitting TRBD1. The CDR3 contains 14 residues. V dropped 5 bases and J dropped 8; count of bases not matched to a gene: 9. Germline V gene sequence: CDR1 MNHEY, CDR2 SVGAGI. The CDR3 DNA is TGTGCCAGCAGTAGGGAGAGGGGGCGGGATGAGCAGTTCTTC. This codes for CASSRERGRDEQFF.

This clone was detected only a few times. The V call is TRBV7-3, the J call TRBJ2-1, with 13 positions matching TRBD2. V dropped 4 bases and J dropped 8; count of bases not matched to a gene: 8. The CDR3 covers 16 residues. Germline V CDR1 and CDR2: SGHTA, FQGTGA. The CDR3 DNA is TGTGCCAGCAGCTCCCGGACTAGCGGGAGTAGGTATGAGCAGTTCTTC. It specifies CASSSRTSGSRYEQFF.

V gene TRBV5-1 combines with J gene TRBJ1-4; tentative D call: TRBD1 (6 bases). Germline CDR1 and CDR2: SGHRS and YFSETQ. This CDR3 is 14 amino acids long. V was cut by 5 bases and J by 8 bases, with 16 bases left in between. In DNA form, the CDR3 reads TGCGCCAGCAGTCGCGGGGGCCTGGAAGAAAAACTGTTTTTT. Protein sequence: CASSRGGLEEKLFF.

This clone was found a few times. The chain carries TRBV9 and TRBJ2-1, with 11 bases matching TRBD2. Losses at the gene ends were 4 bases for V and 2 bases for J; bases not matched to a gene: 5. Germline CDR1 reads SGDLS; CDR2 reads YYNGEE. The CDR3 contains 16 residues. The CDR3 spells CASSSRTSGPYNEQFF. In DNA form, the CDR3 reads TGTGCCAGCAGCTCTCGGACTAGCGGGCCCTACAATGAGCAGTTCTTC. Based on the CDR3 plus reference TRBV9 and TRBJ2-1, the full variable domain is DSGVTQTPKHLITATGQRVTLRCSPRSGDLSVYWYQQSLDQGLQFLIQYYNGEERAKGNILERFSAQQFPDLHSELNLSSLELGDSALYFCASSSRTSGPYNEQFFGPGTRLTVL.

V usage is TRBV5-4 and J usage is TRBJ2-3; 13 bases align to TRBD2. Germline lookup yields CDR1 SGHNT and CDR2 YYREEE (reference sequence). V lost 5 bases to trimming and J lost 5 bases; unmatched junction nucleotides: 14. CDR3 length: 18 amino acids. CDR3 amino acids: CASRVGGLAGSVGDTQYF. In nucleotides, the CDR3 is TGTGCCAGCAGGGTCGGGGGACTAGCGGGATCTGTAGGAGATACGCAGTATTTT.

This clone has more than one count but fewer than ten. This chain joins TRBV19 and TRBJ1-2, with TRBD1 identical over 7 bases. Germline loops: CDR1 LNHDA, CDR2 SQIVND (reference sequence). Trimming at V came to 7 bases and at J to 0 bases, leaving 2 bases not matched to a gene. The CDR3 has 13 residues. CDR3 amino acids: CASTGTANYGYTF. CDR3 nucleotides: TGTGCCAGTACTGGGACAGCTAACTATGGCTACACCTTC. Full variable domain (remainder filled in from reference TRBV19 and TRBJ1-2): DGGITQSPKYLFRKEGQNVTLSCEQNLNHDAMYWYRQDPGQGLRLIYYSQIVNDFQKGDIAEGYSVSREKKESFPLTVTSAQKNPTAFYLCASTGTANYGYTFGSGTRLTVV.

The chain is built from TRBV7-2 and TRBJ2-3; D perhaps matches TRBD2 (5 bases). CDR1 is SGHTA and CDR2 is FQGNSA in the germline V gene. The ends were cut back, 2 bases at V and 6 bases at J, with 18 bases in the middle. This CDR3 has 16 residues. The CDR3 DNA reads TGTGCCAGCAGCTTACATCGGCGGGTGATAGATGATACGCAGTATTTT. Protein: CASSLHRRVIDDTQYF.

This clone turned up a few times. The chain uses TRBV27 and TRBJ2-5; D may be TRBD2 (6 bases). Trimming took off 5 bases at V and 5 bases at J, with 15 bases between the two ends. Per the germline V gene, CDR1 is MNHEY and CDR2 is SMNVEV (reference sequence). CDR3 length: 14 amino acids. CDR3 protein: CASSPRGNTETQYF. The CDR3 coding sequence is TGTGCCAGCAGTCCGCGGGGTAATACGGAGACCCAGTACTTC.

V and J are TRBV19 and TRBJ1-3; D remains unclear. Germline CDR1 LNHDA, CDR2 SQIVND (reference sequence). V shed 7 bases and J shed 0 bases, with 16 bases lying between them. The length of the CDR3 is 16 residues. The chain's CDR3 is CASNAGSASSGNTIYF. CDR3 DNA sequence: TGTGCCAGTAACGCGGGCAGCGCTTCCTCTGGAAACACCATATATTTT.

V is TRBV19 and J is TRBJ2-5; D is possibly TRBD1 (5 bases). The J call could be wrong; TRBJ2-7 is a better fit for the DNA end. This CDR3 spans 13 amino acids. Germline values: CDR1 LNHDA, CDR2 SQIVND (reference sequence). The CDR3 coding sequence is TGTGCCAGTAGTATCCAGGGCTCCTACGAGCAGTACTTC. As protein: CASSIQGSYEQYF.

The gene calls are TRBV5-1 and TRBJ2-1; no definite D call. This CDR3 has 14 residues. Germline-derived CDR1 and CDR2 are SGHRS and YFSETQ. Trimming cost V 0 bases and J 7 bases, with 11 bases left between them. The CDR3 coding sequence is TGCGCCAGCAGCTTGGTACAGCTGGAAAATGAGCAGTTCTTC. Encoded protein: CASSLVQLENEQFF.